The entry that follows covers one T cell receptor beta chain sequence. V was trimmed by 4 bases and J by 1 base, leaving 13 bases between them. This CDR3 is built from 14 residues. The germline V gene has CDR1 GTSNPN and CDR2 SVGIG (reference sequence). These data come from a study of blood T cell repertoires in COVID-19. Study background: The analysed material was cDNA or gDNA that came from T cells, B-cell-depleted T cells, or PBMCs.

Original processing methods: Amplifying reference gene primers gave estimates of nucleated cell counts. Only in-frame clones appear in the TCRdb table, and some are missing; sequencing was by immunoSEQ multiplex PCR. D and trimming were read from the DNA, whereas the V and J calls and clone size are those reported in that table. The data show over 55,000 clones, 75% to 90% seen once. The origin of this receptor is a man aged 45-60 years with active COVID-19. The sample was peripheral blood. The V call is TRBV30, the J call TRBJ1-1; TRBD1 might be the D (5 bases). CDR3: CAWTPGGRNTEAFF. DNA for the CDR3: TGTGCCTGGACGCCGGGGGGGAGGAACACTGAAGCTTTCTTT.